This T cell receptor beta chain was sequenced in a study of CD8 T cells in ankylosing spondylitis. Study-level results: There was reportedly significant enrichment of clones that were disease-linked in matched ankylosing spondylitis synovial fluid. Some of these motif variants have turned up before, in reports on reactive arthritis synovial fluid and blood. One TCR beta motif, made up of roughly eight highly homologous variants, appeared characteristic of ankylosing spondylitis blood.

The CDR3 runs 14 residues. Trimming cost V 2 bases and J 2 bases; bases outside gene matches: 3. Germline V CDR1 and CDR2: SGHRS, YFSETQ. In its sample, this clonotype was seen many times. Its antigen is not identified. One entry per CDR3 protein, called by TCRdb with MiXCR from the 5' RACE reads. The top ten hold 0.51% of the sample, which has about 800,000 distinct CDR3 sequences, 12% seen once. Material: blood, either unsorted or a sorted T cell fraction (not recorded which). This TCR was sampled from a male donor with ankylosing spondylitis. The rearrangement uses TRBV5-1 and TRBJ2-7; 8 bases fit TRBD1. CDR3 DNA sequence: TGCGCCAGCAGCTTCACGACAGGGGCCTACGAGCAGTACTTC. Encoded protein: CASSFTTGAYEQYF. Supplemented by reference TRBV5-1 and TRBJ2-7, the full variable domain reads KAGVTQTPRYLIKTRGQQVTLSCSPISGHRSVSWYQQTPGQGLQFLFEYFSETQRNKGNFPGRFSGRQFSNSRSEMNVSTLELGDSALYLCASSFTTGAYEQYFGPGTRLTVT.